Following are 27 T cell receptor beta chains from one sample sequenced in a study of immune evolution from preneoplasia to lung adenocarcinoma. Assay used: immunoSEQ multiplex PCR; TCRdb lists only in-frame clones, some missing. Of roughly 4,800 clones in the sample, around four fifths were seen once. Material: FFPE adjacent normal lung tissue. All receptors come from an older donor with lung adenocarcinoma.

By share of the sample, this clone is large. V usage is TRBV4-2 and J usage is TRBJ1-5, with TRBD1 matching 9 bases. This CDR3 is 14 amino acids long. Germline CDR1 is LGHNA and CDR2 is YNFKEQ. The J segment lost 6 bases and the V segment lost 6 bases, leaving 6 bases of the junction unmatched. The CDR3 nucleotides are TGTGCCAGCAGTCGGGACAGGGAGGTTCAGCCCCAGCATTTT. It encodes CASSRDREVQPQHF.

This clone was seen only once. The chain links TRBV10-2 to TRBJ2-3; 10 nucleotides match TRBD2. V shed 6 bases and J 4 bases; nucleotides not matched to a gene: 1. CDR1 and CDR2 (germline): WSHSY, SAAADI. The CDR3 sequence is 13 residues long. The CDR3 reads CASRLAGPDTQYF. As DNA, the CDR3 is TGCGCCAGCAGACTAGCGGGACCAGATACGCAGTATTTT.

This sequence joins TRBV30 and TRBJ1-4; no clear D. This CDR3 is built from 14 residues. Germline V CDR1 and CDR2: GTSNPN, SVGIG (reference sequence). Trimming removed 4 bases at V and 7 bases at J, with 16 bases between. CDR3 DNA sequence: TGTGCCTGGAACCGGGCCCAGAAGGGTGAAAAACTGTTTTTT. Encoded protein: CAWNRAQKGEKLFF.

The chain employs TRBV5-1 and TRBJ2-2; D gene ambiguous. CDR3 length: 14 amino acids. Germline V lookup: CDR1 SGHRS, CDR2 YFSETQ. V was trimmed by 2 bases and J by 2 bases, leaving 7 bases between them. CDR3 coding DNA: TGCGCCAGCAGCTTCGACTCAAACACCGGGGAGCTGTTTTTT. Amino acids: CASSFDSNTGELFF. Complete variable domain (other parts from reference TRBV5-1 and TRBJ2-2): KAGVTQTPRYLIKTRGQQVTLSCSPISGHRSVSWYQQTPGQGLQFLFEYFSETQRNKGNFPGRFSGRQFSNSRSEMNVSTLELGDSALYLCASSFDSNTGELFFGEGSRLTVL.

This clone was counted once. Its ends do not fully match the called genes, so a read error is possible. The same CDR3 can be traced to other DNA sequences in this sample. This rearrangement joins TRBV28 to TRBJ1-3; maybe TRBD1 (6 bases). This CDR3 contains 15 residues. Germline CDR1 is MDHEN and CDR2 is SYDVKM. CDR3 nucleotides: TGTGCCAGTAGTTTTAGGGGGGACTCTGGAAACACCATATATTTT. This encodes CASSFRGDSGNTIYF.

This CDR3 reads CASSFALAGVTDTQYF. CDR3 DNA: TGTGCCAGCAGCTTTGCACTAGCGGGAGTTACAGATACGCAGTATTTT. The chain couples TRBV5-6 to TRBJ2-3; 11 bases fit TRBD2. V dropped 2 bases and J dropped 3; count of bases not matched to a gene: 5. There are 16 residues in the CDR3. Germline assignment: CDR1 SGHDT and CDR2 YYEEEE.

This clone is large (0.1 to 1%) within its sample. The rearrangement joins TRBV5-1 to TRBJ2-3; D gene ambiguous. Germline CDR1 is SGHRS and CDR2 is YFSETQ. This CDR3 region has 15 residues. Trimming left V 4 bases short and J 4 bases short, with 16 bases between. The CDR3, as DNA: TGCGCCAGCAGCGCAGGATCCTCACTCCCAGATACGCAGTATTTT. Translated, it gives CASSAGSSLPDTQYF.

This clone was counted only a few times. The J gene is TRBJ1-2, the V gene TRBV7-9, with D possibly being TRBD1 (5 bases). V gave up 5 bases and J gave up 4 bases, with 11 bases separating them. The CDR3 is made up of 13 amino acids. Germline assignment: CDR1 SEHNR and CDR2 FQNEAQ (reference sequence). The CDR3 region has the DNA TGTGCCAGCAGCCCTGGCGGGACCTATGGCTACACCTTC. Protein: CASSPGGTYGYTF.

The chain carries TRBV30 and TRBJ1-1, with a tentative D call TRBD1 (5 bases). Germline V CDR1 and CDR2: GTSNPN, SVGIG (reference sequence). The V end lost 7 bases, the J end lost 5 bases, and 11 bases lay between the germline ends. CDR3 length equals 11 residues. The CDR3 is CALGRGTEAFF. CDR3 bases: TGTGCCTTGGGACGGGGAACTGAAGCTTTCTTT.

The V call is TRBV6-6, the J call TRBJ1-1, with TRBD1 matching over 7 bases. The CDR3 is 15 residues long. In germline, CDR1 is MNHNY, CDR2 SVGAGI (reference sequence). Trimming cost V 0 bases and J 7 bases; bases outside gene matches: 8. CDR3 in DNA: TGTGCCAGCAGTTACTCGGGCAGGGGGAGAGGTGAAGCTTTCTTT. This encodes CASSYSGRGRGEAFF.

The V gene is TRBV28, the J gene TRBJ1-5, with D perhaps matching TRBD1 (5 bases). The germline gives CDR1 MDHEN, CDR2 SYDVKM. Trimming pared 5 bases from V and 9 bases from J, leaving 11 bases between. CDR3 size: 12 residues. The CDR3 spells CASSRRGGPQHF. CDR3 in DNA: TGTGCCAGCAGTAGGCGGGGGGGGCCCCAGCATTTT.

This sequence joins TRBV20-1 and TRBJ1-2; D remains unclear. The CDR3 is made up of 10 amino acids. The germline CDR1 and CDR2 sequences are DFQATT and SNEGSKA (reference sequence). Between the trimmed V and J ends, which lost 5 bases and 5 bases, there was a span of 6 bases. The CDR3 protein is CSAPRYGYTF. CDR3 sequence (DNA): TGCAGTGCTCCCAGATATGGCTACACCTTC.

This clone appeared a single time. This chain joins TRBV7-3 and TRBJ2-4; D gene unclear. The CDR3 loop spans 14 amino acids. CDR1 and CDR2 (germline): SGHTA, FQGTGA. The ends were cut back, 0 bases at V and 8 bases at J, with 11 bases in the middle. The CDR3 protein is CASSLTGFEDIQYF. The DNA of the CDR3 is TGTGCCAGCAGCTTAACAGGGTTCGAGGACATTCAGTACTTC.

V gene TRBV21-1 combines with J gene TRBJ1-1. TRBV21-1 is flagged as a pseudogene. The length of the CDR3 is 15 residues. The CDR3: CAGLEPRAGNTEAFF. The DNA of the CDR3 is TGTGCCGGATTGGAACCCCGGGCCGGAAACACTGAAGCTTTCTTT.

CDR3: CASSQDPRTSGSYEQYF. The CDR3 nucleotides are TGTGCCAGCAGCCAAGATCCGCGGACTAGCGGGAGCTACGAGCAGTACTTC. This sequence joins TRBV14 and TRBJ2-7; 13 bases are a match to TRBD2. V shed 0 bases, J shed 3 bases, and the junction held 5 bases outside the gene matches. The CDR3 is 17 amino acids. The V gene's germline CDR1 is SGHDN and CDR2 FVKESK.

V gene TRBV10-3 combines with J gene TRBJ2-7, with TRBD2 matching over 12 bases. This CDR3 contains 14 residues. Germline V gene sequence: CDR1 ENHRY, CDR2 SYGVKD. V gave up 6 bases and J gave up 5 bases; unmatched junction bases: 5. CDR3 residues: CAIRGTSGPDEQYF. CDR3 DNA sequence: TGTGCCATCAGAGGGACTAGCGGGCCGGACGAGCAGTACTTC.

This clone was observed a single time. The chain links TRBV6-5 to TRBJ2-7; D is ambiguous. The CDR3 contains 16 residues. The V end lost 0 bases, the J end lost 0 bases, and 12 bases lay between the germline ends. CDR1 is MNHEY, CDR2 SVGAGI, per germline. CDR3 bases: TGTGCCAGCAGTTACTCGATCGGTGGGGACTCCTACGAGCAGTACTTC. Protein sequence: CASSYSIGGDSYEQYF.

The chain is built from TRBV27 and TRBJ1-5, with 8 bases that match TRBD1. The CDR3 contains 15 residues. Germline V gene sequence: CDR1 MNHEY, CDR2 SMNVEV (reference sequence). With 6 bases clipped from V and 4 bases from J, the junction kept 8 bases outside the gene matches. CDR3 DNA: TGTGCCAGCAGCCCAGGACAGGGACCTAATCAGCCCCAGCATTTT. This sequence encodes CASSPGQGPNQPQHF.

The chain has TRBV7-2 and TRBJ2-4, with D hard to call. Trimming took 0 bases from V and 7 from J, leaving 13 bases between them. The germline gives CDR1 SGHTA, CDR2 FQGNSA. The CDR3 is 15 residues long. The CDR3 DNA is TGTGCCAGCAGCTTAGCACCATCGAGTAGTAACATTCAGTACTTC. Translated, it gives CASSLAPSSSNIQYF. The complete variable domain, with remaining parts taken from reference TRBV7-2 and TRBJ2-4, reads GAGVSQSPSNKVTEKGKDVELRCDPISGHTALYWYRQSLGQGLEFLIYFQGNSAPDKSGLPSDRFSAERTGGSVSTLTIQRTQQEDSAVYLCASSLAPSSSNIQYFGAGTRLSVL.

This clone was recorded only once. The rearrangement joins TRBV5-8 to TRBJ1-3, with D tentatively TRBD1 (5 bases). V lost 5 bases to trimming and J lost 0 bases, with 12 bases between them. Germline V lookup: CDR1 SGHTS, CDR2 YDEGEE. The CDR3 consists of 15 residues. The CDR3 region has the DNA TGTGCCAGCAGGACGGGACCGATCTCTGGAAACACCATATATTTT. Translation gives CASRTGPISGNTIYF.

The gene calls are TRBV20-1 and TRBJ1-3, with D possibly being TRBD1 (5 bases). Germline loops: CDR1 DFQATT, CDR2 SNEGSKA (reference sequence). V lost 8 bases to trimming and J lost 2 bases, with 7 bases between them. The CDR3 extends over 11 amino acids. The CDR3 DNA is TGCAGTCTACAGGCTGGAAACACCATATATTTT. It translates to CSLQAGNTIYF.

The V and J genes are TRBV28 and TRBJ2-7, with 7 positions matching TRBD2. The trim removed 5 bases at V and 11 bases at J, leaving 12 bases unmatched. The CDR3 loop spans 13 amino acids. Germline CDR1 is MDHEN and CDR2 is SYDVKM. The CDR3 DNA reads as TGTGCCAGCAGTCCCCCAGGGAGGGCCGGGGAGTACTTC. It encodes CASSPPGRAGEYF.

The chain employs TRBV6-6 and TRBJ2-2; 10 nucleotides agree with TRBD1. The V and J ends lost 7 bases and 6 bases, in that order; junction bases with no gene match: 5. Germline values: CDR1 MNHNY, CDR2 SVGAGI (reference sequence). The CDR3 is made up of 14 amino acids. CDR3 region: CASNRQGASGELFF. Here the CDR3 DNA reads TGTGCCAGCAACCGACAGGGGGCATCCGGGGAGCTGTTTTTT.

The rearrangement links TRBV10-1 to TRBJ2-2; TRBD2 is a possible D gene (5 bases). The CDR3 length is 13 residues. CDR1 is WNHNN and CDR2 is SYGVQD in the germline V gene (reference sequence). The V gene lost 3 bases and the J gene lost 5 bases, with 7 bases spanning the gap. The CDR3 sequence is CASSDRGTGELFF. The CDR3 nucleotides are TGCGCCAGCAGTGACCGGGGAACCGGGGAGCTGTTTTTT.

The chain links TRBV4-2 to TRBJ2-7; a possible D gene is TRBD2 (5 bases). This CDR3 has 16 amino acids. The germline V gene encodes CDR1 LGHNA and CDR2 YNFKEQ. Trimming left V 0 bases short and J 0 bases short, with 12 bases between. CDR3 residues: CASSQDVGLASYEQYF. The CDR3 nucleotides are TGTGCCAGCAGCCAAGATGTGGGTCTAGCCTCCTACGAGCAGTACTTC.

The gene calls are TRBV5-1 and TRBJ1-1; 8 nucleotides agree with TRBD1. V shed 0 bases and J 4 bases; nucleotides not matched to a gene: 14. CDR1 and CDR2 from the germline V gene are SGHRS and YFSETQ. There are 18 residues in the CDR3. CDR3 sequence (DNA): TGCGCCAGCAGCTTGGAGGTGGTTGGTGGGACAGGAGGCACTGAAGCTTTCTTT. It is translated as CASSLEVVGGTGGTEAFF.

The chain links TRBV9 to TRBJ2-1; 8 nucleotides line up with TRBD2. The germline V gene encodes CDR1 SGDLS and CDR2 YYNGEE. Trimming cost V 4 bases and J 5 bases; bases outside gene matches: 11. This CDR3 comprises 16 residues. The CDR3 loop reads CASSHRGLEPNNEQFF. The CDR3 DNA reads TGTGCCAGCAGCCATAGGGGACTAGAGCCCAACAATGAGCAGTTCTTC.